This TCR beta chain appears in the sequencing data of a study of blood T cell repertoires in COVID-19. Background on the study: Donors in the United States, Italy and Spain gave samples during acute or convalescent COVID-19.

As handled by the study authors: From reference gene primer amplification, estimates of nucleated cell counts were derived. Sequencing was performed with immunoSEQ multiplex PCR; in TCRdb, only in-frame clones are kept and a portion is missing. The D gene and trimming were derived from the DNA, and the V and J assignments and clone size from that table. Of some 170,000 clones listed, roughly 90% are singletons. V trimming: 4 bases; J trimming: 7 bases; junction bases outside the gene matches: 10. This CDR3 is 15 amino acids long. Germline values: CDR1 SGHRS, CDR2 YFSETQ. The age range of participants was about 18 to 95 years, with residence in about 25 US areas. Clinical histories supplied by participants themselves formed the basis of cohort assignment.

The clonotype was recovered from a human donor with acute COVID-19. The donor label of this sample is uncertain. The J gene is TRBJ1-4, the V gene TRBV5-1; TRBD1 aligns across 7 bases. Sequencing input: PBMCs or T cells enriched from blood (not recorded which). Here the CDR3 reads CASSAQGDSLEKLFF. Here the CDR3 DNA reads TGCGCCAGCAGCGCCCAAGGGGACAGCCTTGAAAAACTGTTTTTT.